The 15 T cell receptor beta chains below were found in one sample sequenced in a study of T cells in narcolepsy. Generated by immunoSEQ multiplex PCR, the TCRdb table keeps only in-frame clones and is missing some. The table records 25,000 to 30,000 clones, about four fifths of them present only once. The sample comprised CD45RA- memory CD4+ T cells from PBMCs. These receptors all come from a human donor with narcolepsy.

CDR3 in amino acids: CASSGGQGNTEAFF. The CDR3 DNA reads as TGTGCCAGCAGCGGCGGACAGGGGAACACTGAAGCTTTCTTT. This chain joins TRBV5-5 and TRBJ1-1, with 8 bases aligning to TRBD1. CDR3 length equals 14 residues. V trimming: 4 bases; J trimming: 1 base; junction bases outside the gene matches: 3. Germline V lookup: CDR1 SGHKS, CDR2 YYEKEE (reference sequence).

The V gene is TRBV5-1, the J gene TRBJ2-6; the D is unclear. This CDR3 contains 14 residues. Per the germline V gene, CDR1 is SGHRS and CDR2 is YFSETQ. Trimming took 5 bases from V and 1 from J, leaving 7 bases between them. CDR3 region: CASRDQSGANVLTF. The CDR3 nucleotides are TGCGCCAGCAGAGACCAATCTGGGGCCAACGTCCTGACTTTC. The full variable domain, its missing parts supplied by reference TRBV5-1 and TRBJ2-6, is KAGVTQTPRYLIKTRGQQVTLSCSPISGHRSVSWYQQTPGQGLQFLFEYFSETQRNKGNFPGRFSGRQFSNSRSEMNVSTLELGDSALYLCASRDQSGANVLTFGAGSRLTVL.

Here the CDR3 DNA reads TGTGCCAGTACGCGGGGGGGCTCCTACGAGCAGTACTTC. It translates to CASTRGGSYEQYF. This rearrangement joins TRBV19 to TRBJ2-7, with TRBD2 matching over 9 bases. Germline loops: CDR1 LNHDA, CDR2 SQIVND (reference sequence). The CDR3 covers 13 residues. The trim removed 7 bases at V and 0 bases at J, leaving 1 base unmatched.

This clone turned up a few times. The chain carries TRBV5-1 and TRBJ2-3; 12 nucleotides line up with TRBD2. With 4 bases clipped from V and 4 bases from J, the junction kept 10 bases outside the gene matches. This CDR3 has 17 residues. Germline loops: CDR1 SGHRS, CDR2 YFSETQ. The CDR3 loop is CASSLSGLAGLADTQYF. In DNA, the CDR3 is TGCGCCAGCAGCCTTTCAGGACTAGCGGGGTTGGCAGATACGCAGTATTTT.

This clone was counted once. The chain has TRBV5-1 and TRBJ2-1; D might be TRBD2 (6 bases). The CDR3 covers 15 residues. Between the trimmed V and J ends, which lost 1 base and 5 bases, there was a span of 13 bases. The germline V gene encodes CDR1 SGHRS and CDR2 YFSETQ. The CDR3 is CASSLSGEVHNEQFF. CDR3 nucleotides: TGCGCCAGCAGCTTGTCGGGGGAGGTACACAATGAGCAGTTCTTC.

This chain links TRBV10-3 with TRBJ1-2; TRBD1 matches at 10 bases. V shed 11 bases and J 1 base; nucleotides not matched to a gene: 4. The CDR3 length is 13 residues. Germline V gene data show CDR1 as ENHRY and CDR2 as SYGVKD. CDR3 DNA: TGTGCCGCGGACAGGGGGAGTAACTATGGCTACACCTTC. Protein: CAADRGSNYGYTF.

This rearrangement joins TRBV5-4 to TRBJ2-7; no reliable D call. The CDR3 has 13 residues. With 0 bases removed from V and 3 bases from J, the gap between germline ends came to 7 bases. In germline, CDR1 is SGHNT, CDR2 YYREEE (reference sequence). The CDR3 is CASSLDRRYEQYF. In DNA, the CDR3 is TGTGCCAGCAGCTTGGACAGACGCTACGAGCAGTACTTC.

This clone was picked up a small number of times. The DNA for the CDR3 is TGCGCCAGCAGCCCAACGGGACTTACTAGCGGGGGGGCCTTAGGTGAGACCCAGTACTTC. It yields the protein CASSPTGLTSGGALGETQYF. The chain recombines TRBV5-1 with TRBJ2-5; TRBD2 aligns across 13 bases. Germline-derived CDR1 and CDR2 are SGHRS and YFSETQ. V dropped 4 bases and J dropped 5; count of bases not matched to a gene: 20. This CDR3 spans 20 amino acids. The variable domain in full, with the rest retrieved from reference TRBV5-1 and TRBJ2-5, is KAGVTQTPRYLIKTRGQQVTLSCSPISGHRSVSWYQQTPGQGLQFLFEYFSETQRNKGNFPGRFSGRQFSNSRSEMNVSTLELGDSALYLCASSPTGLTSGGALGETQYFGPGTRLLVL.

The chain recombines TRBV10-3 with TRBJ1-6, with a weak D call TRBD1 (5 bases). The CDR3 sequence is 16 residues long. V was shortened by 7 bases and J by 0 bases, with 13 bases between the two germline ends. Per germline, CDR1 ENHRY and CDR2 SYGVKD. The CDR3 protein is CAITKDSSSYNSPLHF. The CDR3 DNA follows: TGTGCCATCACCAAAGACAGTAGCTCCTATAATTCACCCCTCCACTTT.

This chain connects TRBV30 to TRBJ2-3; the D gene is possibly TRBD2 (5 bases). Germline CDR1 GTSNPN, CDR2 SVGIG (reference sequence). The V end lost 0 bases, the J end lost 5 bases, and 9 bases lay between the germline ends. The CDR3 is 13 amino acids. The CDR3 sequence: CAWSVRERDTQYF. CDR3 bases: TGTGCCTGGAGTGTACGGGAAAGAGATACGCAGTATTTT.

Here the CDR3 DNA reads TGTGCCAGCAGTGACAGGGGGACGGGCAATCAGCCCCAGCATTTT. Translated, it gives CASSDRGTGNQPQHF. The V gene is TRBV6-6, the J gene TRBJ1-5; 9 bases match TRBD1. Germline assignment: CDR1 MNHNY and CDR2 SVGAGI (reference sequence). V shed 5 bases, J shed 2 bases, and the junction held 4 bases outside the gene matches. This CDR3 has 15 amino acids.

The CDR3 bases are TGTGCCTGGAGCCGGGCAGGGGGCGGAGGTAACTATGGCTACACCTTC. As protein: CAWSRAGGGGNYGYTF. This chain links TRBV30 with TRBJ1-2; 8 bases align to TRBD1. The CDR3 runs 16 residues. Germline CDR1 reads GTSNPN; CDR2 reads SVGIG (reference sequence). V was clipped by 3 bases and J by 1 base; unmatched bases: 10.

This chain connects TRBV11-2 to TRBJ1-2, with 7 positions matching TRBD1. Per germline, CDR1 SGHAT and CDR2 FQNNGV. The trim removed 5 bases at V and 4 bases at J, leaving 4 bases unmatched. The CDR3 length is 13 residues. The CDR3 DNA reads TGTGCCAGCAGCGGGGGACAGATCTATGGCTACACCTTC. It is translated as CASSGGQIYGYTF.

This rearrangement joins TRBV7-2 to TRBJ2-3; a possible D gene is TRBD2 (5 bases). Per the germline V gene, CDR1 is SGHTA and CDR2 is FQGNSA. There are 15 residues in the CDR3. V lost 7 bases and J lost 2, with 16 bases in between. CDR3: CASTTVDLYTDTQYF. The CDR3 DNA follows: TGTGCCAGCACGACTGTGGACTTATACACAGATACGCAGTATTTT.

This clone has a handful of counts. The chain's CDR3 is CSAKRDTEAFF. The DNA of the CDR3 is TGCAGTGCTAAGAGGGACACTGAAGCTTTCTTT. The chain couples TRBV20-1 to TRBJ1-1; D unresolved. CDR3 length: 11 residues. The V gene lost 4 bases and the J gene lost 3 bases, with 6 bases spanning the gap. Looked up from germline, CDR1 is DFQATT and CDR2 is SNEGSKA (reference sequence).